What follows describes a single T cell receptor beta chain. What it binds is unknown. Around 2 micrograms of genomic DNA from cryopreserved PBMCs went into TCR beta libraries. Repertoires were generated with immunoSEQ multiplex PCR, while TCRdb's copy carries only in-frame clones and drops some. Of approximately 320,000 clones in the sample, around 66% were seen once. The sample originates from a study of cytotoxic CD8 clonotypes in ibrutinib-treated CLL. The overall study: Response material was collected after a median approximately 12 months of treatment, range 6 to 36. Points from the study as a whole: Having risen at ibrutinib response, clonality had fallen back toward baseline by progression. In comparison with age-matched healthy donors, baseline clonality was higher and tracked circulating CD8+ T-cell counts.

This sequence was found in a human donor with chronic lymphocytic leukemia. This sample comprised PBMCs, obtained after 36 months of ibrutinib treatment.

Here the CDR3 reads CASSRRGGVGNQPQHF. The CDR3, as DNA: TGTGCCAGCTCACGTAGAGGGGGTGTGGGCAATCAGCCCCAGCATTTT. The V and J genes are TRBV18 and TRBJ1-5; possibly TRBD1 for D (6 bases). V was cut by 4 bases and J by 2 bases, with 15 bases left in between. The germline gives CDR1 KGHSH, CDR2 LQKENI. The CDR3 runs to 16 residues.